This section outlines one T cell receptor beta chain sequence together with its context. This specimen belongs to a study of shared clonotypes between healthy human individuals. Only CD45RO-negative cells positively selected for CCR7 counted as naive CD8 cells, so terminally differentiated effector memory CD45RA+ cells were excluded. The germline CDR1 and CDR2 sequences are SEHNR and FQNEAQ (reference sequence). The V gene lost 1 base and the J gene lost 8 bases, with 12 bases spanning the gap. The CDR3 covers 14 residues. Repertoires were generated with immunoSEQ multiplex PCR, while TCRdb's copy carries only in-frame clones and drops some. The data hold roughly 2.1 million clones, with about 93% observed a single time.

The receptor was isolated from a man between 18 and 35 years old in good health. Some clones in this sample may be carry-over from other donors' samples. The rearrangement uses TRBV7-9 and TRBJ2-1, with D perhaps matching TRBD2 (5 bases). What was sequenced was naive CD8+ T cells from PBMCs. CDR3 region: CASSLGGLGDEQFF. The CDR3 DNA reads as TGTGCCAGCAGCTTAGGAGGACTCGGGGATGAGCAGTTCTTC.